One sample yielded the 19 T cell receptor beta chains listed below, sequenced in a study of CD8+ T cells in alopecia areata. Treatment described: oral pan-JAK inhibitor, 5-10 mg twice daily. RNA was isolated and reverse transcribed to cDNA, the sequencing template. Produced via immunoSEQ multiplex PCR; TCRdb's table is partial and in-frame only. The sample consists of about 200,000 clones, less than 65% of them appearing once. This sample comprised CD4+ T cells sorted from blood, obtained at week 24, from a patient treated with tofacitinib. Every receptor here comes from a human donor with alopecia areata.

As to this clone: In the same sample, other DNA sequences code for this CDR3. The chain joins TRBV30 to TRBJ2-6; tentatively, D is TRBD1 (5 bases). V was cut by 0 bases and J by 0 bases, with 6 bases left in between. CDR1 GTSNPN and CDR2 SVGIG come from the germline V gene (reference sequence). The CDR3 is 15 amino acids. CDR3: CAWSVRGSGANVLTF. CDR3 sequence (DNA): TGTGCCTGGAGTGTTAGGGGCTCTGGGGCCAACGTCCTGACTTTC.

This clone was found a few times. The chain couples TRBV2 to TRBJ2-5; 8 positions agree with TRBD2. The germline V gene encodes CDR1 SNHLY and CDR2 FYNNEI. There are 15 residues in the CDR3. With V trimmed by 3 bases and J by 1 base, 4 bases remained unmatched. The CDR3 nucleotides read TGTGCCAGCAGTGAGGGACTAGGGGGCCAAGAGACCCAGTACTTC. This translates into CASSEGLGGQETQYF.

V is TRBV29-1 and J is TRBJ2-5; no firm D call. CDR1 is SQVTM, CDR2 ANQGSEA, per germline. This CDR3 comprises 11 residues. Trimming pared 7 bases from V and 5 bases from J, leaving 11 bases between. The CDR3 loop is CSGGFRETQYF. CDR3 in DNA: TGCAGCGGAGGATTTAGGGAGACCCAGTACTTC.

This clone appeared a few times. This chain joins TRBV10-2 and TRBJ2-2; no definite D call. The CDR3 contains 13 residues. Germline values: CDR1 WSHSY, CDR2 SAAADI. V lost 6 bases, J lost 5 bases, and 10 bases lay in between. Written as DNA, the CDR3 is TGCGCCAGCAGGGAAAAATCTACCGGGGAGCTGTTTTTT. This translates into CASREKSTGELFF.

V usage is TRBV5-6 and J usage is TRBJ2-5; D not resolved. Germline V CDR1 and CDR2: SGHDT, YYEEEE. V was cut by 5 bases and J by 4 bases, with 18 bases left in between. The CDR3 has 15 residues. CDR3 region: CASSLDRVPGETQYF. CDR3 DNA sequence: TGTGCCAGCAGTCTGGATAGGGTTCCGGGAGAGACCCAGTACTTC.

The chain recombines TRBV19 with TRBJ2-1; D is possibly TRBD2 (6 bases). This CDR3 has 11 amino acids. Germline loops: CDR1 LNHDA, CDR2 SQIVND (reference sequence). Trimming removed 7 bases at V and 10 bases at J, with 11 bases between. The CDR3 DNA reads as TGTGCCAGTAATAACGGGGGAGAGCAGTTCTTC. Encoded protein: CASNNGGEQFF.

This chain links TRBV10-2 with TRBJ1-6; D is undetermined. Germline V gene data show CDR1 as WSHSY and CDR2 as SAAADI. Deletions cut 9 bases from V and 10 bases from J, with 13 bases between. The CDR3 covers 12 residues. The DNA for the CDR3 is TGCGCCAGTATGAGAGCGGAGTCACCCCTCCACTTT. Amino acids: CASMRAESPLHF.

This chain uses TRBV25-1 with TRBJ1-2; D uncertain. Germline V CDR1 and CDR2: MGHDK, SYGVNS. CDR3 length: 12 amino acids. Trimming pared 2 bases from V and 7 bases from J, leaving 8 bases between. This CDR3 is CASSETGIGYTF. The CDR3 DNA follows: TGTGCCAGCAGTGAAACCGGGATTGGCTACACCTTC.

This chain uses TRBV9 with TRBJ2-3; D is tentatively TRBD1 or TRBD2 (6 bases each). Germline CDR1 is SGDLS and CDR2 is YYNGEE. Deletions cut 4 bases from V and 1 base from J, with 10 bases between. This CDR3 is built from 14 residues. CDR3 sequence: CASSWGAGTDTQYF. Written as DNA, the CDR3 is TGTGCCAGCAGCTGGGGGGCCGGCACAGATACGCAGTATTTT.

In its sample, this clone was seen a few times. V usage is TRBV29-1 and J usage is TRBJ2-7; D might be TRBD2 (5 bases). V gave up 7 bases and J gave up 3 bases, with 16 bases separating them. The germline gives CDR1 SQVTM, CDR2 ANQGSEA. The CDR3 runs 13 residues. This CDR3 is CSAQTGRFYEQYF. The DNA of the CDR3 is TGCAGCGCTCAGACGGGGAGATTCTACGAGCAGTACTTC.

This clone was counted once. The chain couples TRBV29-1 to TRBJ2-2, with D perhaps matching TRBD2 (6 bases). This CDR3 region has 14 residues. From germline, CDR1 is SQVTM and CDR2 ANQGSEA. The V gene lost 5 bases and the J gene lost 2 bases, with 12 bases spanning the gap. CDR3 sequence: CSVSGGKNTGELFF. In DNA form, the CDR3 reads TGCAGCGTTTCTGGGGGGAAAAACACCGGGGAGCTGTTTTTT.

This clone was seen more than once but under ten times. The chain combines TRBV7-2 with TRBJ1-2; weak D call: TRBD1 (5 bases). Trimming cost V 5 bases and J 4 bases, with 20 bases left between them. Germline V lookup: CDR1 SGHTA, CDR2 FQGNSA. This CDR3 spans 16 amino acids. The CDR3 sequence is CASSRGGTDTRYGYTF. CDR3 nucleotides: TGTGCCAGCAGCCGGGGAGGGACCGATACCCGCTATGGCTACACCTTC.

This clone was recorded a few times. Other DNA sequences in this specimen translate into the identical CDR3. This rearrangement joins TRBV29-1 to TRBJ1-4; D not resolved. Germline lookup yields CDR1 SQVTM and CDR2 ANQGSEA. The CDR3 spans 12 residues. The V gene lost 6 bases and the J gene lost 5 bases, with 10 bases spanning the gap. The DNA of the CDR3 is TGCAGCGTCGGACGACAAAATGAAAAACTGTTTTTT. Amino acids: CSVGRQNEKLFF.

V gene TRBV6-5 combines with J gene TRBJ1-4; D is undetermined. The CDR3 is made up of 10 amino acids. Trimming took 6 bases from V and 8 from J, leaving 4 bases between them. CDR1 MNHEY and CDR2 SVGAGI come from the germline V gene. As DNA, the CDR3 is TGTGCCAGCAGCCGAGAAAAACTGTTTTTT. Translation gives CASSREKLFF.

This chain links TRBV15 with TRBJ1-5, with 8 bases matching TRBD1. Trimming removed 0 bases from V and 5 bases from J; junction bases left unmatched: 3. CDR3 length: 15 amino acids. The V gene's germline CDR1 is LNHNV and CDR2 YYDKDF (reference sequence). The CDR3 DNA reads TGTGCCACCAGCAGAGACCCGACAGGGGATCAGCCCCAGCATTTT. This encodes CATSRDPTGDQPQHF.

This clone came up a few times. The chain uses TRBV10-3 and TRBJ2-7; D not resolved. The V gene lost 2 bases and the J gene lost 1 base, with 6 bases spanning the gap. This CDR3 contains 13 residues. The germline V gene encodes CDR1 ENHRY and CDR2 SYGVKD. The CDR3 sequence is CAISEGISYEQYF. CDR3 bases: TGTGCCATCAGTGAGGGGATTTCCTACGAGCAGTACTTC.

The chain uses TRBV7-2 and TRBJ2-3; 8 bases fit TRBD1. With 1 base clipped from V and 3 bases from J, the junction kept 3 bases outside the gene matches. Germline V gives CDR1 SGHTA, CDR2 FQGNSA. This CDR3 is 15 amino acids long. CDR3 in DNA: TGTGCCAGCAGCTTAGTTGGACAGGGAACAGATACGCAGTATTTT. Protein product: CASSLVGQGTDTQYF. Variable domain in full (rest from reference TRBV7-2 and TRBJ2-3): GAGVSQSPSNKVTEKGKDVELRCDPISGHTALYWYRQSLGQGLEFLIYFQGNSAPDKSGLPSDRFSAERTGGSVSTLTIQRTQQEDSAVYLCASSLVGQGTDTQYFGPGTRLTVL.

There are a few counts of this clone. The DNA of the CDR3 is TGTGCCTGGGCCCGTGGAAACACCATATATTTT. It is translated as CAWARGNTIYF. The V and J genes are TRBV30 and TRBJ1-3, with D unclear. The CDR3 spans 11 residues. Trimming removed 5 bases from V and 3 bases from J, with 5 bases in between. CDR1 and CDR2 from the germline V gene are GTSNPN and SVGIG (reference sequence).

This sequence joins TRBV29-1 and TRBJ2-7; no clear D. Germline assignment: CDR1 SQVTM and CDR2 ANQGSEA. This CDR3 is built from 11 residues. Trimming cost V 6 bases and J 4 bases, with 10 bases left between them. The CDR3 DNA reads TGCAGCGTCCGGACGGCTTACGAGCAGTACTTC. It codes for CSVRTAYEQYF.